These 23 T cell receptor beta chains came from one sample sequenced in a study of beta chain features in type 1 diabetes. The entirety of the isolated RNA underwent reverse transcription, so expressed TCRB transcripts were sequenced. Libraries were prepared by immunoSEQ multiplex PCR; TCRdb keeps only in-frame clonotypes and omits some of them. This sample carries around 340,000 clones, around 20% of them seen once, and the ten largest clones take approximately 0.043%. The sequenced material came from naive CD4+ T cells from blood. The receptor source for this set is a woman under 30 in good health.

This clone came up a few times. The V gene is TRBV6-6, the J gene TRBJ1-5; TRBD1 matches at 9 bases. Germline V CDR1 and CDR2: MNHNY, SVGAGI (reference sequence). The CDR3 consists of 15 residues. V lost 6 bases, J lost 1 base, and 4 bases stayed unmatched. The CDR3 loop reads CASSDGTGSNQPQHF. The DNA for the CDR3 is TGTGCCAGCAGCGACGGGACAGGGAGCAATCAGCCCCAGCATTTT.

This clone has just a few counts. V usage is TRBV11-2 and J usage is TRBJ2-3; TRBD2 is a possible D gene (5 bases). This CDR3 has 14 residues. Germline V gene data show CDR1 as SGHAT and CDR2 as FQNNGV. Trimming shortened V by 2 bases and J by 4 bases, and 10 bases separated the two germline ends. CDR3 in DNA: TGTGCCAGCAGCTTACTCGCGGGTCCAGATACGCAGTATTTT. Its protein product is CASSLLAGPDTQYF.

This clone came up once. J is TRBJ2-7 and V is TRBV7-3; a weak D match, TRBD2 (7 bases). CDR1 is SGHTA and CDR2 is FQGTGA in the germline V gene. V was cut by 1 base and J by 5 bases, with 12 bases left in between. The CDR3 runs to 14 residues. The CDR3 spells CASSLMGGQDEQYF. The DNA for the CDR3 is TGTGCCAGCAGCTTAATGGGGGGGCAGGACGAGCAGTACTTC.

There are a few counts of this clone. The chain has TRBV6-6 and TRBJ2-3, with D possibly being TRBD2 (6 bases). The CDR3 runs 14 residues. V lost 6 bases and J 2 bases, leaving 12 bases between the germline ends. CDR1 and CDR2 from the germline V gene are MNHNY and SVGAGI (reference sequence). CDR3 sequence (DNA): TGTGCCAGCAGAGGGACTCCTTCCACAGATACGCAGTATTTT. Amino acid sequence: CASRGTPSTDTQYF.

The rearrangement joins TRBV7-8 to TRBJ1-2, with 7 bases identical to TRBD1. This CDR3 has 15 residues. CDR1 SGHVS and CDR2 FQNEAQ come from the germline V gene. Trimming cost V 4 bases and J 2 bases; bases outside gene matches: 7. The CDR3: CASSSGQAYNYGYTF. As DNA, the CDR3 is TGTGCCAGCAGCTCAGGACAGGCGTACAACTATGGCTACACCTTC.

Only a few counts were recorded for this clone. CDR3 nucleotide sequence: TGTGCCAGCAGCTTAGTACGAGTGAACACTGAAGCTTTCTTT. Its translation is CASSLVRVNTEAFF. The rearrangement joins TRBV13 to TRBJ1-1; D uncertain. Germline CDR1 PRHDT, CDR2 FYEKMQ (reference sequence). The CDR3 contains 14 residues. With 1 base removed from V and 0 bases from J, the gap between germline ends came to 6 bases.

The table lists this clone with a few counts. The rearrangement links TRBV9 to TRBJ2-1; 13 nucleotides align to TRBD2. Germline CDR1 SGDLS, CDR2 YYNGEE. Trimming took 3 bases from V and 7 from J; bases not matched to a gene: 4. The CDR3 loop spans 15 amino acids. DNA of the CDR3: TGTGCCAGCAGCGAGGGACTAGCGGGGAGGAATGAGCAGTTCTTC. Its protein product is CASSEGLAGRNEQFF.

The V call is TRBV11-2, the J call TRBJ2-7; the D gene is possibly TRBD1 (5 bases). The CDR3 has 13 amino acids. V lost 1 base and J lost 5, with 9 bases in between. CDR1 and CDR2 (germline): SGHAT, FQNNGV. CDR3 nucleotides: TGTGCCAGCAGCTTAGGGACAAAGAACGAGCAGTACTTC. It specifies CASSLGTKNEQYF.

The CDR3 DNA follows: TGCGCCAGCACCCAAAGCGGGGGGAGCGGGGCCAACGTCCTGACTTTC. This translates into CASTQSGGSGANVLTF. The rearrangement joins TRBV5-1 to TRBJ2-6, with 9 bases that match TRBD2. Germline V CDR1 and CDR2: SGHRS, YFSETQ. Trimming removed 6 bases from V and 4 bases from J; junction bases left unmatched: 8. The CDR3 sequence is 16 residues long.

The rearrangement uses TRBV18 and TRBJ2-7; 9 bases line up with TRBD2. After removal of 3 bases from V and 7 bases from J, the junction contained 1 base not matched to a gene. The CDR3 covers 12 residues. Germline assignment: CDR1 KGHSH and CDR2 LQKENI. The CDR3 reads CASSPGLAEQYF. In nucleotides, the CDR3 is TGTGCCAGCTCACCGGGACTAGCAGAGCAGTACTTC.

The chain recombines TRBV5-4 with TRBJ2-7, with D possibly being TRBD1 (6 bases). The CDR3 length is 15 residues. CDR1 and CDR2 from the germline V gene are SGHNT and YYREEE (reference sequence). V was pared by 2 bases and J by 6 bases, with 18 bases between. CDR3 residues: CASSLLQGMVGEQYF. CDR3 DNA sequence: TGTGCCAGCAGCTTACTACAGGGCATGGTGGGCGAGCAGTACTTC.

CDR3 sequence reads: CAWMIGSSGTGGRTQYF. CDR3 coding DNA: TGTGCCTGGATGATTGGCTCTAGCGGAACGGGAGGGAGGACCCAGTACTTC. This rearrangement joins TRBV30 to TRBJ2-5; 8 bases line up with TRBD2. V shed 4 bases, J shed 7 bases, and the junction held 20 bases outside the gene matches. Germline V gene sequence: CDR1 GTSNPN, CDR2 SVGIG (reference sequence). The CDR3 runs 17 residues.

The rearrangement joins TRBV9 to TRBJ2-1, with 7 bases fitting TRBD1. CDR1 and CDR2 from the germline V gene are SGDLS and YYNGEE. This CDR3 is 16 amino acids long. The V segment lost 0 bases and the J segment 2 bases; nucleotides outside the gene matches: 5. DNA of the CDR3: TGTGCCAGCAGCGTAGTGGGCAGGGGGACCTACAATGAGCAGTTCTTC. Translated: CASSVVGRGTYNEQFF.

The gene calls are TRBV7-3 and TRBJ1-1, with 10 bases aligning to TRBD1. Germline-derived CDR1 and CDR2 are SGHTA and FQGTGA. With 4 bases clipped from V and 3 bases from J, the junction kept 8 bases outside the gene matches. This CDR3 spans 16 amino acids. CDR3 DNA: TGTGCCAGCAGCTACGGGACAGGGGATTGGGACACTGAAGCTTTCTTT. It specifies CASSYGTGDWDTEAFF.

A few counts support this clone. The rearrangement uses TRBV30 and TRBJ1-6, with a tentative D call TRBD1 (6 bases). Germline CDR1 GTSNPN, CDR2 SVGIG (reference sequence). This CDR3 has 15 amino acids. With 2 bases removed from V and 7 bases from J, the gap between germline ends came to 15 bases. The CDR3 region has the DNA TGTGCCTGGAGTTATCGGAGGGGGGGGAATTCACCCCTCCACTTT. Residues: CAWSYRRGGNSPLHF.

This chain connects TRBV5-1 to TRBJ2-1; TRBD1 aligns across 9 bases. V lost 0 bases and J lost 7; bases outside the gene matches: 8. This CDR3 region has 16 residues. Germline V gene sequence: CDR1 SGHRS, CDR2 YFSETQ. CDR3 in amino acids: CASSLAGTGIGNEQFF. The CDR3 DNA reads TGCGCCAGCAGCTTGGCTGGGACAGGGATTGGAAATGAGCAGTTCTTC.

In this sample, this clone turned up a few times. The genes are TRBV7-9 and TRBJ2-1; possible D gene TRBD1, 6 bases. V lost 5 bases to trimming and J lost 8 bases, with 22 bases between them. The CDR3 is 16 residues long. CDR1 and CDR2 from the germline V gene are SEHNR and FQNEAQ (reference sequence). CDR3 residues: CASSPLDRAGADEQFF. DNA of the CDR3: TGTGCCAGCAGCCCTCTAGACCGGGCAGGGGCGGATGAGCAGTTCTTC.

This clone was counted a few times. CDR3 in amino acids: CASIQDWGWSPLHF. The CDR3 region has the DNA TGTGCCAGCATCCAGGACTGGGGATGGTCACCCCTCCACTTT. This rearrangement joins TRBV2 to TRBJ1-6; D is ambiguous. Trimming removed 7 bases at V and 10 bases at J, with 17 bases between. The germline V gene has CDR1 SNHLY and CDR2 FYNNEI. This CDR3 contains 14 residues.

In this sample, this clone turned up a few times. The rearrangement joins TRBV14 to TRBJ2-7; unclear D gene. This CDR3 is 14 amino acids long. V dropped 3 bases and J dropped 3 bases, with 12 bases sitting between them. Germline values: CDR1 SGHDN, CDR2 FVKESK. CDR3 residues: CASSHPPNVYEQYF. The CDR3 DNA is TGTGCCAGCAGCCACCCCCCTAATGTCTACGAGCAGTACTTC. The full variable domain, its missing parts supplied by reference TRBV14 and TRBJ2-7, is EAGVTQFPSHSVIEKGQTVTLRCDPISGHDNLYWYRRVMGKEIKFLLHFVKESKQDESGMPNNRFLAERTGGTYSTLKVQPAELEDSGVYFCASSHPPNVYEQYFGPGTRLTVT.

V usage is TRBV2 and J usage is TRBJ1-6; a weak D match, TRBD1 (5 bases). Germline V gene sequence: CDR1 SNHLY, CDR2 FYNNEI. Trimming stripped 6 bases from V and 0 bases from J, with 12 bases between. This CDR3 is built from 16 residues. The CDR3 reads CASRGGGSSYNSPLHF. In DNA, the CDR3 is TGTGCCAGCAGGGGGGGAGGAAGCTCCTATAATTCACCCCTCCACTTT.

The J gene is TRBJ2-3, the V gene TRBV12-5; 7 nucleotides line up with TRBD1. The CDR3 length is 20 residues. With 6 bases clipped from V and 0 bases from J, the junction kept 21 bases outside the gene matches. Germline CDR1 and CDR2: LGHNT and FRNRAP. CDR3 DNA: TGTGCTAGTGGCCCCGGCCGGGACAGAGCCTACATCCCTAGCACAGATACGCAGTATTTT. It yields the protein CASGPGRDRAYIPSTDTQYF.

This clone has a handful of counts. A junction end diverges from the germline sequence, so it may reflect a read error. The rearrangement joins TRBV18 to TRBJ1-1; D is perhaps TRBD1 (5 bases). The germline CDR1 and CDR2 sequences are KGHSH and LQKENI. The CDR3 length is 13 residues. The CDR3 region is CATSGRADTEAFF. CDR3 sequence (DNA): TGTGCCACCTCAGGGAGGGCGGACACTGAAGCTTTCTTT.

This clone has only a few counts. For the CDR3, the DNA is TGTGCCAGTAGTCCCTCGGGCTACGAGCAGTACTTC. Protein sequence: CASSPSGYEQYF. This chain connects TRBV19 to TRBJ2-7, with D unclear. This CDR3 has 12 amino acids. V was clipped by 5 bases and J by 3 bases, with 8 bases between them. From germline, CDR1 is LNHDA and CDR2 SQIVND (reference sequence).